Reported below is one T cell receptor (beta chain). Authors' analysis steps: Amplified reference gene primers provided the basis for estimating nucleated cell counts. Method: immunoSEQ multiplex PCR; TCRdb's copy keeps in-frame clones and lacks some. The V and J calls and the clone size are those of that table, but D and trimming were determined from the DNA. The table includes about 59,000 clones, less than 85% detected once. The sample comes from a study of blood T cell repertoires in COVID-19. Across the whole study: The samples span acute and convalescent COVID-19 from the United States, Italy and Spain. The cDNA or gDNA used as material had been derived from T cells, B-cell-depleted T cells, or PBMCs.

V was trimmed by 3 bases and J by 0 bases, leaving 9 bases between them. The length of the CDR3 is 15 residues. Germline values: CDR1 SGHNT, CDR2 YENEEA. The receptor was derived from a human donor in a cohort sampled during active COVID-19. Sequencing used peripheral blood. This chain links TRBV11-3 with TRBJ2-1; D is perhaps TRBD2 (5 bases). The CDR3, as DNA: TGTGCCAGCAGCTTCGGAGCGGTCTCCTACAATGAGCAGTTCTTC. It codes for CASSFGAVSYNEQFF.